This entry lists 13 T cell receptor beta chains sequenced from one sample in a study of cytomegalovirus exposure and HLA in healthy donors. In the PCR, 60 Vbeta and 13 Jbeta primers were used. Sequenced by immunoSEQ multiplex PCR; TCRdb stores in-frame clones only, minus some. The sample yields roughly 170,000 clones, roughly four fifths seen once. Material for sequencing was PBMCs. The receptor source for this set is a man aged 45-60 years in good health and CMV-seronegative.

This chain joins TRBV28 and TRBJ2-7; weak D call: TRBD2 (7 bases). Looked up from germline, CDR1 is MDHEN and CDR2 is SYDVKM. V was clipped by 3 bases and J by 4 bases, with 13 bases between them. The CDR3 has 14 amino acids. CDR3 amino acids: CASSLNRGGYEQYF. The CDR3 bases are TGTGCCAGCAGTTTGAATAGGGGGGGGTACGAGCAGTACTTC.

The chain employs TRBV5-1 and TRBJ2-7; TRBD1 agrees at 8 bases. Looked up from germline, CDR1 is SGHRS and CDR2 is YFSETQ. V dropped 6 bases and J dropped 3; count of bases not matched to a gene: 11. CDR3 length equals 15 residues. CDR3 amino acids: CASNFGQGAYYEQYF. The CDR3 DNA follows: TGCGCCAGCAACTTTGGACAGGGAGCATACTACGAGCAGTACTTC.

The chain employs TRBV6-1 and TRBJ1-6, with unresolved D. This CDR3 comprises 15 residues. Looked up from germline, CDR1 is MNHNS and CDR2 is SASEGT. V was trimmed by 1 base and J by 4 bases, leaving 8 bases between them. The CDR3, as DNA: TGTGCCAGCAGTGAAGGTTTAGTTTATAATTCACCCCTCCACTTT. Protein sequence: CASSEGLVYNSPLHF.

This rearrangement joins TRBV9 to TRBJ2-5; 8 nucleotides agree with TRBD2. This CDR3 region has 15 residues. Germline values: CDR1 SGDLS, CDR2 YYNGEE. V shed 3 bases, J shed 5 bases, and the junction held 9 bases outside the gene matches. CDR3 amino acids: CASSAGGSIVETQYF. The CDR3 DNA reads as TGTGCCAGCAGCGCGGGGGGGAGCATAGTGGAGACCCAGTACTTC. The variable domain in full, completed from reference TRBV9 and TRBJ2-5, reads DSGVTQTPKHLITATGQRVTLRCSPRSGDLSVYWYQQSLDQGLQFLIQYYNGEERAKGNILERFSAQQFPDLHSELNLSSLELGDSALYFCASSAGGSIVETQYFGPGTRLLVL.

V and J are TRBV7-3 and TRBJ2-1, with D tentatively TRBD2 (6 bases). Germline assignment: CDR1 SGHTA and CDR2 FQGTGA. The V end lost 1 base, the J end lost 3 bases, and 10 bases lay between the germline ends. The CDR3 sequence is 15 residues long. The CDR3 is CASSLRGRLYNEQFF. CDR3 DNA: TGTGCCAGCAGCTTAAGAGGGAGGCTCTACAATGAGCAGTTCTTC.

J is TRBJ1-1 and V is TRBV5-1; TRBD1 matches 7 bases. Trimming at V came to 3 bases and at J to 5 bases, leaving 13 bases not matched to a gene. The germline V gene encodes CDR1 SGHRS and CDR2 YFSETQ. The CDR3 sequence is 16 residues long. This chain's CDR3 is CASSSDLGGGKTEAFF. The CDR3 region has the DNA TGCGCCAGCAGCTCTGACCTAGGGGGCGGTAAGACTGAAGCTTTCTTT.

This clone was picked up a small number of times. This chain links TRBV9 with TRBJ2-2; 12 positions match TRBD2. After removal of 5 bases from V and 5 bases from J, the junction contained 7 bases not matched to a gene. The CDR3 spans 16 residues. The germline gives CDR1 SGDLS, CDR2 YYNGEE. The CDR3 nucleotides are TGTGCCAGCAGTACTAGCGGGGGGTTTGGGACCGGGGAGCTGTTTTTT. Translating gives CASSTSGGFGTGELFF.

The rearrangement links TRBV7-9 to TRBJ2-5; the D gene is possibly TRBD1 (5 bases). The better agreement between TRBJ2-7 and the DNA end casts doubt on the J call. In germline, CDR1 is SEHNR, CDR2 FQNEAQ (reference sequence). The length of the CDR3 is 12 residues. CDR3 loop: CASSRQSYEQYF. The CDR3 nucleotides read TGTGCCAGCAGCCGACAGTCCTACGAGCAGTACTTC.

The chain combines TRBV6-1 with TRBJ1-6, with TRBD1 identical over 7 bases. The germline gives CDR1 MNHNS, CDR2 SASEGT. The CDR3 contains 15 residues. Germline trimming cut 7 bases from V and 8 bases from J; bases unmatched to any gene: 11. In nucleotides, the CDR3 is TGTGCCAGCACCAACTGGCAGGGGGATTATTCACCCCTCCACTTT. It codes for CASTNWQGDYSPLHF.

This clone was observed a few times. This sequence joins TRBV5-1 and TRBJ2-7; TRBD1 matches 7 bases. V was clipped by 2 bases and J by 0 bases; unmatched bases: 8. Germline lookup yields CDR1 SGHRS and CDR2 YFSETQ. The CDR3 extends over 16 amino acids. The CDR3 DNA is TGCGCCAGCAGCTTTACAGCCGGGACAGTCTCCTACGAGCAGTACTTC. Protein: CASSFTAGTVSYEQYF.

As concerns this clone: One end of the junction varies from germline; a read error may be responsible. This sequence joins TRBV7-9 and TRBJ2-7, with a weak D call TRBD1 (6 bases). This CDR3 has 14 residues. Germline loops: CDR1 SEHNR, CDR2 FQNEAQ (reference sequence). CDR3 residues: CSSSLLTGRGEQYF. The CDR3 DNA reads as TGTTCCAGCAGCTTACTGACAGGCCGGGGCGAGCAGTACTTC.

This chain joins TRBV6-5 and TRBJ2-7; 7 bases agree with TRBD2. Germline V gives CDR1 MNHEY, CDR2 SVGAGI. Unmatched junction bases numbered 2, after V lost 0 bases and J lost 3 bases. The CDR3 contains 14 residues. The CDR3: CASSYSTSSYEQYF. The CDR3 DNA reads as TGTGCCAGCAGTTACTCGACTAGCAGCTACGAGCAGTACTTC.

The chain recombines TRBV30 with TRBJ2-7; TRBD2 agrees at 7 bases. The CDR3 contains 12 residues. Germline V gives CDR1 GTSNPN, CDR2 SVGIG (reference sequence). The J segment lost 4 bases and the V segment lost 5 bases, leaving 5 bases of the junction unmatched. The CDR3 reads CAWDSGTYEQYF. CDR3 in DNA: TGTGCCTGGGACAGCGGGACGTACGAGCAGTACTTC.